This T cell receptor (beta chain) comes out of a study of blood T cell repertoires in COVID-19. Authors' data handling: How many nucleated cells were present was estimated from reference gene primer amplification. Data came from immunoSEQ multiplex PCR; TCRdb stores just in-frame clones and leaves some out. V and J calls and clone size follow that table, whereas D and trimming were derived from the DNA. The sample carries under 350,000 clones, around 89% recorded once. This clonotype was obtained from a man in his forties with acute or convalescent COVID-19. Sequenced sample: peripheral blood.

The CDR3 here is CASSPGTGPNEQFF. The CDR3 DNA sequence: TGTGCCAGCAGCCCCGGGACAGGGCCAAATGAGCAGTTCTTC. The V gene is TRBV5-8, the J gene TRBJ2-1; 9 positions match TRBD1. CDR3 length equals 14 residues. The germline V gene encodes CDR1 SGHTS and CDR2 YDEGEE. The junction had 6 bases not matched to a gene; V was cut back by 4 bases and J by 7 bases.